A selection of T cell receptor beta chains follows, all from one sample in a study of T cell changes during pregnancy in multiple sclerosis. Clones were sequenced by immunoSEQ multiplex PCR, and TCRdb holds only the in-frame ones, with some missing. The data show 30,000 or so clones, nearly 90% seen once. The sequencing used CD8+ T cells from peripheral blood mononuclear cells, collected in the second trimester of pregnancy. The receptors were sampled from a female donor with multiple sclerosis, enrolled in a pregnancy study. CDR3s include the opening cysteine and the closing phenylalanine or tryptophan. The D gene is left open where the match is weak. Clone size is shown for a subset of rows, as once, few, many or a class of expanded clone.

TRBJ1-1,13,TRBV5-4,few,-,CASSQLPPSEAFF,TGTGCCAGCAGCCAACTTCCACCATCTGAAGCTTTCTTT
TRBJ1-2,15,TRBV4-1,-,TRBD1,CASSQRQGVVYGYTF,TGCGCCAGCAGCCAACGACAGGGGGTCGTATATGGCTACACCTTC
TRBJ2-2,14,TRBV5-1,-,-,CASSLALVDGELFF,TGCGCCAGCAGCTTGGCCCTGGTAGACGGGGAGCTGTTTTTT
TRBJ2-5,16,TRBV12-5,-,TRBD2,CASGSPGLEGIETQYF,TGTGCTAGTGGTTCGCCGGGACTAGAGGGGATAGAGACCCAGTACTTC
TRBJ2-7,14,TRBV6-5,-,TRBD1,CASSSRQGSYEQYF,TGTGCCAGCAGTTCCCGACAGGGGTCCTACGAGCAGTACTTC
TRBJ2-1,15,TRBV27,-,TRBD2,CASSWLAGAYNEQFF,TGTGCCAGCAGTTGGTTGGCGGGAGCCTACAATGAGCAGTTCTTC
TRBJ1-6,15,TRBV5-6,-,TRBD1,CASSGMTGGSSPLHF,TGTGCCAGCAGCGGGATGACAGGGGGCAGTTCACCCCTCCACTTT
TRBJ1-1,12,TRBV7-9,-,-,CASSLSGTEAFF,TGTGCCAGCAGCTTATCAGGGACTGAAGCTTTCTTT
TRBJ1-1,15,TRBV28,-,-,CASSPSNSGNTEAFF,TGTGCCAGCAGTCCCTCCAACAGTGGGAACACTGAAGCTTTCTTT
TRBJ1-2,18,TRBV28,-,-,CASSQSGTPGYLNYGYTF,TGTGCCAGCAGTCAATCCGGGACACCGGGATATCTTAACTATGGCTACACCTTC
TRBJ2-2,15,TRBV7-3,once,-,CASSLMGPDTGELFF,TGTGCCAGCAGCTTGATGGGGCCCGACACCGGGGAGCTGTTTTTT
TRBJ1-2,14,TRBV15,few,-,CATSRDSALEGYTF,TGTGCCACCAGCAGAGATAGCGCCTTGGAGGGCTACACCTTC
TRBJ2-3,14,TRBV2,-,-,CASIGTGGSDTQYF,TGTGCCAGCATCGGGACTGGCGGATCAGATACGCAGTATTTT